A selection of T cell receptor beta chains follows, all from one sample in a study of T cells in Graves' hyperthyroidism and ophthalmopathy. TCRdb reprocessed the multiplex PCR reads with MiXCR, giving one entry per CDR3 protein. The sample contains 450,000 to 500,000 distinct CDR3 sequences, approximately 22% of which appear only once. The sample consisted of blood. These receptors originate from a woman aged 70-85 years with Graves' ophthalmopathy. The CDR3 runs from the conserved cysteine through the conserved F or W. Fields, in order: J gene, clone size, V gene, D gene, CDR3 DNA, CDR3 protein. D genes are given only for firm matches. Size tells how often a clone was seen (once, few, many) or the class of an expanded clone, and some rows leave it out.

>TRBJ2-3|few|TRBV28|TRBD2
TGTGCCAGCAGTTTATCTGCTAGCGGAGGCACAGATACGCAGTATTTT
CASSLSASGGTDTQYF
>TRBJ2-7|.|TRBV5-5|.
TGTGCCAGCAGCCGACAGGGACTGGGCTACGAGCAGTACTTC
CASSRQGLGYEQYF
>TRBJ1-1|.|TRBV15|.
TGTGCCACCAGCAGAGATAAGGGACAGAACACTGAAGCTTTCTTT
CATSRDKGQNTEAFF
>TRBJ1-5|.|TRBV5-1|TRBD1
TGCGCCAGCAGCGATGACAGGGGAGGTGGTAGCAATCAGCCCCAGCATTTT
CASSDDRGGGSNQPQHF
>TRBJ1-4|.|TRBV20-1|TRBD1
TGCAGTGCTAGAGTTGGGACAGGGGGTGAAAAACTGTTTTTT
CSARVGTGGEKLFF
>TRBJ1-1|few|TRBV25-1|.
TGTGCCAGCAGTGAATCCAGGGAGTCTGAAGCTTTCTTT
CASSESRESEAFF
>TRBJ2-3|few|TRBV30|.
TGTGCCTGGAGCCTAAGGAGGCGGAGGTGGTCAGATACGCAGTATTTT
CAWSLRRRRWSDTQYF
>TRBJ2-7|.|TRBV19|.
TGTGCCTGGCAAAAGGGTTTTGACTACGAGCAGTACTTC
CAWQKGFDYEQYF
>TRBJ2-3|.|TRBV20-1|.
TGCAGTGCTAGAGTCCAACACGGGACAGATACGCAGTATTTT
CSARVQHGTDTQYF
>TRBJ1-2|.|TRBV7-2|TRBD1
TGTGCCAGCAGTGGACCAGGGGGGGCGCGTTATGGCTACACCTTC
CASSGPGGARYGYTF
>TRBJ1-1|.|TRBV10-3|TRBD1
TGTGCCATCAGTGAACCGGGACAGGGTTTCACTGAAGCTTTCTTT
CAISEPGQGFTEAFF
>TRBJ1-1|.|TRBV7-9|.
TGTGCCAGCAGCTTGGGGGGCCTTACTGAAGCTTTCTTT
CASSLGGLTEAFF
>TRBJ2-7|few|TRBV2|TRBD2
TGTGCCAGCAATATACTAGCGGGGGCCTACGAGCAGTACTTC
CASNILAGAYEQYF
>TRBJ1-5|.|TRBV6-1|.
TGTGCCAGCAGCTCCGGACAGATCTTCCAGCCCCAGCATTTT
CASSSGQIFQPQHF
>TRBJ1-1|many|TRBV6-1|.
TGTGCCAGCAGTAAAGGGACAATCACTGAAGCTTTCTTT
CASSKGTITEAFF
>TRBJ2-1|.|TRBV15|.
TGTGCCACCAGCCGACTAGACTCCTACAATGAGCAGTTCTTC
CATSRLDSYNEQFF
>TRBJ1-5|.|TRBV7-4|.
TGTGCCAGCAGCTCCCCCGGCAGGGGCAATCAGCCCCAGCATTTT
CASSSPGRGNQPQHF
>TRBJ2-1|few|TRBV6-1|TRBD2
TGTGCCAGCCGGGGGGGTCGCCAGCGGGGCCACAATGAGCAGTTCTTC
CASRGGRQRGHNEQFF
>TRBJ1-6|.|TRBV28|.
TGTGCCAGCAGTCCCCTTGGAGGTTTTAATTCACCCCTCCACTTT
CASSPLGGFNSPLHF
>TRBJ1-5|few|TRBV6-1|.
TGTGCCAGCAGCCAACAGGGTAGCGGCAATCAGCCCCAGCATTTT
CASSQQGSGNQPQHF
>TRBJ1-1|.|TRBV6-6|.
TGTGCCAGCAGTTACGACCTGGGTGTAACTGAAGCTTTCTTT
CASSYDLGVTEAFF
>TRBJ2-1|.|TRBV6-1|TRBD2
TGTGCCAGCAGGCAACTAGCGGGAGGGCCCAGCAATGAGCAGTTCTTC
CASRQLAGGPSNEQFF
>TRBJ1-5|few|TRBV30|.
TGTGCCTGGAGTCACGGGTTTGATCAGCCCCAGCATTTT
CAWSHGFDQPQHF
>TRBJ2-1|many|TRBV2|TRBD2
TGTGCCAGCAACGGACTAGCGGAGGCTGAGCAGTTCTTC
CASNGLAEAEQFF
>TRBJ2-7|.|TRBV5-1|.
TGCGCCAGCAGCTTGGAAGGCTCGCAGTACTTC
CASSLEGSQYF
>TRBJ2-7|.|TRBV3-1|.
TGTGCCAGCAGCCAAGGGACTCGCTCTTCCTACGAGCAGTACTTC
CASSQGTRSSYEQYF